This T cell receptor (beta chain) originates from a study of blood T cell repertoires in COVID-19. Germline CDR1 GTSNPN, CDR2 SVGIG (reference sequence). This CDR3 is 13 amino acids long. Trimming pared 4 bases from V and 10 bases from J, leaving 19 bases between. Libraries were prepared by immunoSEQ multiplex PCR; TCRdb keeps only in-frame clonotypes and omits some of them. This table holds over 300,000 clones, 80% to 90% found once. This clone is a singleton in its sample. The TCR comes from a man between 25 and 39 years old who had recovered from COVID-19. V gene TRBV30 combines with J gene TRBJ1-1; D uncertain. Input material: PBMCs or T cells enriched from blood (not recorded which). DNA for the CDR3: TGTGCCTGGATGGCGGTTAAAGGTTTAGGAGCTTTCTTT. Amino acids: CAWMAVKGLGAFF.